The 15 T cell receptor beta chains below all came from one sample that was sequenced in a study of cytomegalovirus exposure and HLA in healthy donors. Generated by immunoSEQ multiplex PCR, the TCRdb table keeps only in-frame clones and is missing some. Found here are 100,000 to 150,000 clones, around 86% of them singletons; the top ten hold 2%. Sequenced sample: PBMCs. The receptors stem from a woman aged 18-29 years in good health and CMV-seronegative.

This clone appeared once. V is TRBV19 and J is TRBJ1-1; TRBD1 matches 11 bases. The CDR3 totals 13 residues. The trim removed 6 bases at V and 5 bases at J, leaving 2 bases unmatched. Germline V gene sequence: CDR1 LNHDA, CDR2 SQIVND (reference sequence). Here the CDR3 DNA reads TGTGCCAGTAGGGACAGGGGGCTTACTGAAGCTTTCTTT. Amino acid sequence: CASRDRGLTEAFF.

The rearrangement uses TRBV7-9 and TRBJ2-2; 9 bases agree with TRBD2. Trimming removed 8 bases from V and 1 base from J; junction bases left unmatched: 11. The germline V gene encodes CDR1 SEHNR and CDR2 FQNEAQ (reference sequence). The length of the CDR3 is 17 residues. The CDR3 DNA follows: TGTGCCAGCGGAGACTACAGCGGGAGGCAGAACACCGGGGAGCTGTTTTTT. Its protein is CASGDYSGRQNTGELFF. Full variable domain (remainder filled in from reference TRBV7-9 and TRBJ2-2): DTGVSQNPRHKITKRGQNVTFRCDPISEHNRLYWYRQTLGQGPEFLTYFQNEAQLEKSRLLSDRFSAERPKGSFSTLEIQRTEQGDSAMYLCASGDYSGRQNTGELFFGEGSRLTVL.

The chain couples TRBV2 to TRBJ2-4, with TRBD1 matching over 7 bases. The V gene end was trimmed by 6 bases and the J gene end by 6 bases; junction bases not matched to a gene: 5. The CDR3 is made up of 13 amino acids. Germline V gene lookup returns CDR1 SNHLY and CDR2 FYNNEI. The CDR3 spells CASRQRQGNIQYF. In DNA form, the CDR3 reads TGTGCCAGCAGGCAAAGACAGGGAAACATTCAGTACTTC.

This sequence joins TRBV29-1 and TRBJ1-1, with 8 bases aligning to TRBD1. V gave up 7 bases and J gave up 12 bases; unmatched junction bases: 10. CDR1 and CDR2 (germline): SQVTM, ANQGSEA. The length of the CDR3 is 11 residues. CDR3 protein: CSAGPQGETFF. CDR3 DNA: TGCAGCGCCGGCCCACAGGGGGAAACTTTCTTT.

J is TRBJ2-7 and V is TRBV7-3; 9 positions agree with TRBD2. Germline assignment: CDR1 SGHTA and CDR2 FQGTGA. The CDR3 runs 14 residues. V shed 1 base, J shed 5 bases, and the junction held 3 bases outside the gene matches. The CDR3 DNA reads TGTGCCAGCAGCTTAAGCGGGAGGGCCGACGAGCAGTACTTC. Protein: CASSLSGRADEQYF. The full variable domain, rest sourced from reference TRBV7-3 and TRBJ2-7, is GAGVSQTPSNKVTEKGKYVELRCDPISGHTALYWYRQSLGQGPEFLIYFQGTGAADDSGLPNDRFFAVRPEGSVSTLKIQRTERGDSAVYLCASSLSGRADEQYFGPGTRLTVT.

Notes on this clone: Other DNA sequences of this sample code for an identical CDR3. The V call is TRBV9, the J call TRBJ2-7; 10 bases map to TRBD2. CDR1 is SGDLS and CDR2 is YYNGEE in the germline V gene. The CDR3 loop spans 15 amino acids. Trimming removed 0 bases from V and 3 bases from J; junction bases left unmatched: 3. The CDR3 loop reads CASSVGASGSYEQYF. The CDR3 DNA is TGTGCCAGCAGCGTAGGGGCTAGCGGGAGCTACGAGCAGTACTTC.

Only one count was recorded for this clone. The chain is built from TRBV5-6 and TRBJ2-3; D is unclear. The CDR3 is made up of 12 amino acids. Germline CDR1 is SGHDT and CDR2 is YYEEEE. V lost 2 bases and J 3 bases, leaving 4 bases between the germline ends. In DNA, the CDR3 is TGTGCCAGCAGCTTCGGTACAGATACGCAGTATTTT. Translated: CASSFGTDTQYF.

The chain has TRBV5-1 and TRBJ1-1; D is ambiguous. CDR1 and CDR2 (germline): SGHRS, YFSETQ. The CDR3 sequence is 14 residues long. V shed 1 base and J shed 1 base, with 8 bases lying between them. The CDR3 loop is CASSLTPENTEAFF. Written as DNA, the CDR3 is TGCGCCAGCAGCTTGACACCAGAGAACACTGAAGCTTTCTTT.

The chain has TRBV7-9 and TRBJ2-1; 15 bases agree with TRBD2. Trimming took 7 bases from V and 9 from J; bases not matched to a gene: 13. The CDR3 contains 17 residues. CDR1 SEHNR and CDR2 FQNEAQ come from the germline V gene (reference sequence). The CDR3 coding sequence is TGTGCCAGCACCGTCCCGGGACTAGCGGGAGGAGTCACTGAGCAGTTCTTC. Translated: CASTVPGLAGGVTEQFF.

The chain links TRBV28 to TRBJ1-1; TRBD1 aligns across 11 bases. Germline assignment: CDR1 MDHEN and CDR2 SYDVKM. The CDR3 contains 16 residues. Trimming removed 2 bases from V and 4 bases from J; junction bases left unmatched: 6. In DNA form, the CDR3 reads TGTGCCAGCAGTTTAGGTTGGGACAGGGGGAGCACTGAAGCTTTCTTT. This codes for CASSLGWDRGSTEAFF.

V and J are TRBV19 and TRBJ2-1; TRBD1 aligns across 10 bases. CDR3 size: 14 residues. J was trimmed by 9 bases and V by 4 bases; bases with no gene match: 6. Germline V gives CDR1 LNHDA, CDR2 SQIVND (reference sequence). The CDR3 is CASSTDRGHLEQFF. CDR3 coding DNA: TGTGCCAGTAGTACTGACAGGGGGCACCTTGAGCAGTTCTTC.

This sequence joins TRBV5-6 and TRBJ2-7, with 11 bases aligning to TRBD1. The trim removed 4 bases at V and 6 bases at J, leaving 3 bases unmatched. Germline V gene data show CDR1 as SGHDT and CDR2 as YYEEEE. This CDR3 has 13 amino acids. CDR3 in DNA: TGTGCCAGCAGCCTGGGACAGGGGGGCGAGCAGTACTTC. Its protein product is CASSLGQGGEQYF.

The gene calls are TRBV19 and TRBJ2-1; 10 bases line up with TRBD1. The CDR3 has 16 residues. V shed 6 bases and J 0 bases; nucleotides not matched to a gene: 5. Germline values: CDR1 LNHDA, CDR2 SQIVND (reference sequence). CDR3: CASSQDRGISYNEQFF. The DNA of the CDR3 is TGTGCCAGTAGCCAGGACAGGGGGATCTCCTACAATGAGCAGTTCTTC.

The CDR3: CASSARTGRNTEAFF. DNA of the CDR3: TGTGCCAGCAGTGCCCGGACAGGGCGTAACACTGAAGCTTTCTTT. This chain connects TRBV2 to TRBJ1-1; TRBD1 aligns across 8 bases. CDR1 SNHLY and CDR2 FYNNEI come from the germline V gene. The CDR3 is 15 amino acids. V lost 4 bases and J lost 2; bases outside the gene matches: 6.

The chain's CDR3 is CASSPFAGDYEQYF. CDR3 DNA: TGTGCCAGCAGCCCTTTCGCGGGAGACTACGAGCAGTACTTC. This chain links TRBV11-2 with TRBJ2-7, with 7 bases that match TRBD2. With V trimmed by 5 bases and J by 3 bases, 7 bases remained unmatched. CDR1 SGHAT and CDR2 FQNNGV come from the germline V gene. CDR3 length: 14 amino acids. Supplemented by reference TRBV11-2 and TRBJ2-7, the full variable domain reads EAGVAQSPRYKIIEKRQSVAFWCNPISGHATLYWYQQILGQGPKLLIQFQNNGVVDDSQLPKDRFSAERLKGVDSTLKIQPAKLEDSAVYLCASSPFAGDYEQYFGPGTRLTVT.